What follows are 4 T cell receptor beta chains derived from one specimen sequenced in a study of STAT5B mutations in CD4+ large granular lymphocyte leukemia. Data came from immunoSEQ multiplex PCR; TCRdb stores just in-frame clones and leaves some out. Found here are 23,000 or so clones, around three quarters of them singletons; the top ten hold 0.4% to 0.45%. The sequencing input was CD4+ T cells from blood buffy coats. The receptors derive from a human donor in good health.

The gene calls are TRBV5-1 and TRBJ2-3; D call uncertain. The CDR3 runs 14 residues. Looked up from germline, CDR1 is SGHRS and CDR2 is YFSETQ. V was clipped by 1 base and J by 5 bases, with 11 bases between them. CDR3 sequence (DNA): TGCGCCAGCAGCTTGAATCAAGCAGGAGATACGCAGTATTTT. Translated, it gives CASSLNQAGDTQYF.

The chain is built from TRBV25-1 and TRBJ2-6, with 7 bases lining up with TRBD1. With V trimmed by 3 bases and J by 4 bases, 6 bases remained unmatched. Germline CDR1 is MGHDK and CDR2 is SYGVNS. The CDR3 contains 16 residues. CDR3 region: CASSETGQRGANVLTF. The CDR3 nucleotides are TGTGCCAGCAGTGAGACAGGGCAAAGAGGGGCCAACGTCCTGACTTTC.

The chain has TRBV27 and TRBJ2-5, with a possible D match to TRBD2 (5 bases). The CDR3 runs 13 residues. Germline V gene sequence: CDR1 MNHEY, CDR2 SMNVEV (reference sequence). V was trimmed by 5 bases and J by 5 bases, leaving 12 bases between them. DNA of the CDR3: TGTGCCAGCAGTCGAGGGCCGTGGGAGACCCAGTACTTC. Amino acid sequence: CASSRGPWETQYF.

The CDR3 is CARSPPGQPFRYIQYF. CDR3 nucleotides: TGTGCCAGAAGCCCCCCGGGACAGCCATTCAGGTACATTCAGTACTTC. The rearrangement joins TRBV7-5 to TRBJ2-4; TRBD1 is taken as the D call from the table, unchecked against the DNA. TRBV7-5 is tagged as a pseudogene. This CDR3 is 16 amino acids long.